The 24 T cell receptor beta chains below were found in one sample sequenced in a study of cytomegalovirus exposure and HLA in healthy donors. Libraries were prepared by immunoSEQ multiplex PCR; TCRdb keeps only in-frame clonotypes and omits some of them. Here the sample spans about 200,000 clones, 81% being singletons. The sequenced sample was PBMCs. Source of these receptors: a woman under 40 in good health and CMV-seronegative.

The chain employs TRBV15 and TRBJ1-6; no definite D call. The CDR3 runs 14 residues. Germline V lookup: CDR1 LNHNV, CDR2 YYDKDF (reference sequence). Trimming left V 0 bases short and J 14 bases short, with 14 bases between. The DNA of the CDR3 is TGTGCCACCAGCAGAGATTCGGTTTCCCGGTCCCTCCACTTT. As protein: CATSRDSVSRSLHF.

With respect to this clone: Within the sample, other DNA sequences also encode this same CDR3. This rearrangement joins TRBV9 to TRBJ2-7; 11 bases line up with TRBD2. The V gene's germline CDR1 is SGDLS and CDR2 YYNGEE. With 2 bases clipped from V and 3 bases from J, the junction kept 4 bases outside the gene matches. CDR3 length equals 15 residues. Here the CDR3 reads CASSVGLAGGYEQYF. The CDR3 bases are TGTGCCAGCAGCGTCGGACTAGCGGGCGGCTACGAGCAGTACTTC.

The V call is TRBV30, the J call TRBJ2-3; 8 nucleotides align to TRBD1. After removal of 3 bases from V and 12 bases from J, the junction contained 8 bases not matched to a gene. CDR3 size: 12 residues. Germline values: CDR1 GTSNPN, CDR2 SVGIG (reference sequence). DNA for the CDR3: TGTGCCTGGAGAGCCAGGGGGCGCGGTCAGTATTTT. This encodes CAWRARGRGQYF.

V usage is TRBV19 and J usage is TRBJ1-1, with D perhaps TRBD1 (6 bases). The germline V gene encodes CDR1 LNHDA and CDR2 SQIVND (reference sequence). This CDR3 is built from 13 residues. The V gene lost 7 bases and the J gene lost 6 bases, with 15 bases spanning the gap. The DNA for the CDR3 is TGTGCCAGTAAGACGGGACATCTGTCTGAAGCTTTCTTT. As protein: CASKTGHLSEAFF.

V and J are TRBV2 and TRBJ2-5; 8 nucleotides match TRBD2. The germline CDR1 and CDR2 sequences are SNHLY and FYNNEI. The CDR3 runs to 16 residues. J was trimmed by 3 bases and V by 5 bases; bases with no gene match: 11. CDR3 protein: CASSRPPGLGEETQYF. Written as DNA, the CDR3 is TGTGCCAGCAGTCGACCACCGGGACTAGGTGAAGAGACCCAGTACTTC.

This clone is a singleton in its sample. The gene calls are TRBV5-1 and TRBJ2-6; D is ambiguous. Trimming cost V 1 base and J 0 bases, with 8 bases left between them. The CDR3 has 16 residues. In germline, CDR1 is SGHRS, CDR2 YFSETQ. This CDR3 reads CASSLLVASGANVLTF. CDR3 nucleotides: TGCGCCAGCAGCTTGTTAGTAGCCTCTGGGGCCAACGTCCTGACTTTC.

This rearrangement joins TRBV5-3 to TRBJ2-7; the D gene is possibly TRBD2 (5 bases). TRBV5-3 is flagged as an ORF with uncertain function. V lost 0 bases and J 3 bases, leaving 7 bases between the germline ends. The CDR3 length is 13 residues. Here the CDR3 reads CARSLVGVYEQYF. The CDR3 DNA sequence: TGTGCCAGAAGCTTGGTCGGGGTCTACGAGCAGTACTTC.

This chain connects TRBV19 to TRBJ1-5; the D gene is possibly TRBD1 (6 bases). Trimming shortened V by 5 bases and J by 2 bases, and 10 bases separated the two germline ends. The CDR3 spans 14 residues. CDR1 LNHDA and CDR2 SQIVND come from the germline V gene (reference sequence). This CDR3 is CASSVQGGNQPQHF. The CDR3 nucleotides are TGTGCCAGTAGTGTACAGGGCGGCAATCAGCCCCAGCATTTT.

The chain carries TRBV5-4 and TRBJ2-2, with TRBD2 matching over 13 bases. Trimming at V came to 4 bases and at J to 7 bases, leaving 7 bases not matched to a gene. This CDR3 region has 16 residues. The germline V gene encodes CDR1 SGHNT and CDR2 YYREEE (reference sequence). The CDR3 here is CASSGGLAGDIGELFF. CDR3 bases: TGTGCCAGCAGCGGTGGACTAGCGGGAGACATCGGGGAGCTGTTTTTT.

The chain is built from TRBV5-6 and TRBJ1-5; 8 bases agree with TRBD1. The CDR3 is 17 residues long. V was pared by 4 bases and J by 2 bases, with 11 bases of the junction left unmatched. The germline CDR1 and CDR2 sequences are SGHDT and YYEEEE. CDR3 amino acids: CASSQTGDLLRNQPQHF. CDR3 DNA sequence: TGTGCCAGCAGCCAGACAGGGGATCTTCTGCGCAATCAGCCCCAGCATTTT. The full variable domain, with the rest looked up from reference TRBV5-6 and TRBJ1-5, is DAGVTQSPTHLIKTRGQQVTLRCSPKSGHDTVSWYQQALGQGPQFIFQYYEEEERQRGNFPDRFSGHQFPNYSSELNVNALLLGDSALYLCASSQTGDLLRNQPQHFGDGTRLSIL.

This clone was recorded a few times. The genes are TRBV6-5 and TRBJ1-1, with D unresolved. V was cut by 7 bases and J by 5 bases, with 17 bases left in between. The CDR3 has 14 residues. Germline V gene data show CDR1 as MNHEY and CDR2 as SVGAGI. In DNA, the CDR3 is TGTGCCAGCACCCAAACGTTGGGCATAACTGAAGCTTTCTTT. Amino acid sequence: CASTQTLGITEAFF.

The chain is built from TRBV7-8 and TRBJ2-1; TRBD2 matches 9 bases. The CDR3 totals 17 residues. V lost 5 bases and J lost 2; bases outside the gene matches: 10. In germline, CDR1 is SGHVS, CDR2 FQNEAQ. The CDR3 DNA follows: TGTGCCAGCAGCCTTCCCGGGACTAGCAGGACCTACAATGAGCAGTTCTTC. Translated: CASSLPGTSRTYNEQFF.

V is TRBV4-1 and J is TRBJ2-7; D may be TRBD2 (5 bases). CDR3 size: 16 residues. Germline values: CDR1 MGHRA, CDR2 YSYEKL. Deletions cut 0 bases from V and 0 bases from J, with 12 bases between. The CDR3 here is CASSQESSARSYEQYF. The CDR3 DNA sequence: TGCGCCAGCAGCCAAGAGAGTAGCGCCCGCTCCTACGAGCAGTACTTC.

In this sample, this clone turned up a few times. V and J are TRBV14 and TRBJ2-2, with TRBD1 matching over 7 bases. The CDR3 extends over 14 amino acids. CDR1 is SGHDN and CDR2 is FVKESK in the germline V gene. V was pared by 7 bases and J by 3 bases, with 5 bases of the junction left unmatched. DNA of the CDR3: TGTGCCAGCACCAGACAGGGCTACACCGGGGAGCTGTTTTTT. This encodes CASTRQGYTGELFF.

The chain combines TRBV6-1 with TRBJ1-2; 7 bases map to TRBD1. The length of the CDR3 is 12 residues. V was pared by 9 bases and J by 2 bases, with 3 bases of the junction left unmatched. The germline V gene encodes CDR1 MNHNS and CDR2 SASEGT. CDR3 coding DNA: TGTGCCAGTATGACAGGGAACTATGGCTACACCTTC. This sequence encodes CASMTGNYGYTF.

This sequence joins TRBV18 and TRBJ1-2; tentative D call: TRBD1 (6 bases). The germline CDR1 and CDR2 sequences are KGHSH and LQKENI. V lost 5 bases, J lost 2 bases, and 15 bases lay in between. The CDR3 consists of 15 residues. The CDR3 is CASSARTDINYGYTF. DNA for the CDR3: TGTGCCAGCTCAGCCAGGACAGATATCAACTATGGCTACACCTTC.

The chain has TRBV19 and TRBJ2-3, with 7 positions matching TRBD2. The CDR3 has 15 residues. V lost 3 bases and J lost 4; bases outside the gene matches: 7. Germline V lookup: CDR1 LNHDA, CDR2 SQIVND (reference sequence). CDR3 bases: TGTGCCAGTAGTATCCAGGGACTATCGTCAGATACGCAGTATTTT. This encodes CASSIQGLSSDTQYF.

V usage is TRBV4-2 and J usage is TRBJ2-1; tentative D call: TRBD1 (6 bases). V was cut by 4 bases and J by 0 bases, with 13 bases left in between. CDR1 is LGHNA, CDR2 YNFKEQ, per germline. This CDR3 region has 16 residues. DNA of the CDR3: TGTGCCAGCAGCCGAGAAGACAGGAGCTCCTACAATGAGCAGTTCTTC. It specifies CASSREDRSSYNEQFF.

The chain is built from TRBV6-5 and TRBJ1-1; possibly TRBD1 for D (5 bases). CDR1 MNHEY and CDR2 SVGAGI come from the germline V gene. CDR3 size: 15 residues. V shed 5 bases and J shed 2 bases, with 15 bases lying between them. The CDR3 nucleotides are TGTGCCAGCAGTCCCCAGTGGGGGGGTAACACTGAAGCTTTCTTT. Translated, it gives CASSPQWGGNTEAFF.

DNA of the CDR3: TGTGCCAGTCACTCCCCTCAGGGGGGATCCTATGGCTACACCTTC. Translated, it gives CASHSPQGGSYGYTF. The V gene is TRBV19, the J gene TRBJ1-2; 7 bases match TRBD1. Germline V gene data show CDR1 as LNHDA and CDR2 as SQIVND (reference sequence). The length of the CDR3 is 15 residues. The V and J ends lost 8 bases and 4 bases, in that order; junction bases with no gene match: 13.

The chain links TRBV27 to TRBJ1-6; 9 bases are a match to TRBD1. The CDR3 has 18 residues. V shed 5 bases and J 0 bases; nucleotides not matched to a gene: 8. Germline loops: CDR1 MNHEY, CDR2 SMNVEV (reference sequence). The CDR3 DNA sequence: TGTGCCAGCAGTCTTGGGACAGGGCTCACCTCCTATAATTCACCCCTCCACTTT. Translation gives CASSLGTGLTSYNSPLHF.

The DNA of the CDR3 is TGCAGTGCTACGACAGGGTACGAGCAGTACTTC. Protein product: CSATTGYEQYF. The genes are TRBV20-1 and TRBJ2-7, with 7 bases that match TRBD1. The ends lost 4 bases at V and 4 bases at J; junction bases unmatched: 1. CDR1 is DFQATT, CDR2 SNEGSKA, per germline (reference sequence). There are 11 residues in the CDR3.

The rearrangement joins TRBV29-1 to TRBJ2-1; the D is unclear. The germline gives CDR1 SQVTM, CDR2 ANQGSEA. This CDR3 region has 12 residues. V lost 1 base to trimming and J lost 3 bases, with 4 bases between them. The CDR3 loop reads CSVEAFYNEQFF. The DNA for the CDR3 is TGCAGCGTTGAAGCTTTCTACAATGAGCAGTTCTTC.

A few counts support this clone. The chain combines TRBV30 with TRBJ2-7; the match to TRBD1 covers 7 bases. The CDR3 spans 14 residues. V was pared by 0 bases and J by 3 bases, with 5 bases of the junction left unmatched. Germline V CDR1 and CDR2: GTSNPN, SVGIG (reference sequence). The CDR3 DNA reads as TGTGCCTGGAGTGTACCTAGACAGGGCTACGAGCAGTACTTC. Encoded protein: CAWSVPRQGYEQYF.